A selection of T cell receptor beta chains follows, all from one sample in a study of T cells in Graves' hyperthyroidism and ophthalmopathy. TCRdb re-derived calls from the multiplex PCR reads in MiXCR, one entry per CDR3 protein. The table lists some 250,000 distinct CDR3 sequences, roughly 15% of them singletons. The sequencing sample was made of blood. These receptor sequences come from a woman between 40 and 50 years old with Graves' hyperthyroidism that later progressed to Graves' ophthalmopathy. Both conserved end residues are part of each CDR3. The D gene is left open where the match is weak. Clone size is not always given. Where it is, it says once, few, many or a class for expanded clones.

j_call v_call d_call clone_size cdr3_aa cdr3_nt
TRBJ2-1 TRBV18 - many CASSPPWTEQFF TGTGCCAGCTCACCACCCTGGACCGAGCAGTTCTTC
TRBJ2-2 TRBV3-1 TRBD2 few CASSQDISLAGWTGELFF TGTGCCAGCAGCCAAGATATCTCACTAGCGGGATGGACCGGGGAGCTGTTTTTT
TRBJ1-5 TRBV6-1 - many CASSSRGQPQHF TGTGCCAGCAGTTCCAGGGGTCAGCCCCAGCATTTT
TRBJ2-5 TRBV19 - - CASSIDETQYF TGTGCCAGTAGTATAGACGAGACCCAGTACTTC
TRBJ2-1 TRBV29-1 - - CSLWGVGDEQFF TGCAGCCTCTGGGGTGTAGGGGATGAGCAGTTCTTC
TRBJ1-5 TRBV5-5 TRBD1 few CASSLGDSSNQPQHF TGTGCCAGCAGCTTGGGGGACAGTAGCAATCAGCCCCAGCATTTT
TRBJ2-2 TRBV20-1 - few CSAYQTGELFF TGCAGTGCTTACCAGACCGGGGAGCTGTTTTTT
TRBJ2-1 TRBV7-9 TRBD2 many CASSLGPAGRGNEQFF TGTGCCAGCAGCTTAGGCCCTGCGGGGAGGGGCAATGAGCAGTTCTTC
TRBJ1-5 TRBV28 - many CASSPDVSQHF TGTGCCAGCAGTCCCGACGTTTCCCAGCATTTT
TRBJ2-7 TRBV19 TRBD1 - CASSTPGDRGYEQYF TGTGCCAGTAGTACCCCGGGCGACAGGGGTTACGAGCAGTACTTC
TRBJ2-7 TRBV7-3 - - CASSPRADSYEQYF TGTGCCAGCAGCCCCAGAGCGGATTCCTACGAGCAGTACTTC
TRBJ2-6 TRBV19 - many CASSSRDDWANVLTF TGTGCCAGTAGCTCGAGGGATGACTGGGCCAACGTCCTGACTTTC
TRBJ2-2 TRBV6-1 - few CASSEFAPGAANTGELFF TGTGCCAGCAGTGAATTCGCGCCAGGGGCCGCGAACACCGGGGAGCTGTTTTTT
TRBJ2-1 TRBV27 TRBD2 many CASSLLAGVANEQFF TGTGCCAGCAGTTTACTAGCGGGAGTGGCTAATGAGCAGTTCTTC
TRBJ2-3 TRBV6-1 - many CASSYMKEVTDTQYF TGTGCCAGCAGTTATATGAAGGAGGTCACAGATACGCAGTATTTT
TRBJ2-7 TRBV27 - many CASSLASTRGWFYEQYF TGTGCCAGCAGTTTAGCCTCGACCCGCGGGTGGTTTTACGAGCAGTACTTC
TRBJ2-3 TRBV29-1 TRBD2 many CSVPLAGGFADTQYF TGCAGCGTTCCGCTAGCGGGAGGGTTCGCAGATACGCAGTATTTT
TRBJ2-7 TRBV28 TRBD2 many CASSLETSVYEQYF TGTGCCAGCAGTTTGGAGACTAGCGTTTACGAGCAGTACTTC
TRBJ1-1 TRBV30 TRBD1 many CAWSGQGRDTEAFF TGTGCCTGGAGTGGACAGGGGCGAGACACTGAAGCTTTCTTT
TRBJ2-1 TRBV12-3/TRBV12-4 - many CASSFGTTGAEQFF TGTGCCAGCAGTTTTGGGACTACAGGGGCTGAGCAGTTCTTC
TRBJ2-1 TRBV6-1 TRBD2 few CASRPFNAGGNNEQFF TGTGCCAGCAGACCCTTCAACGCGGGAGGGAACAATGAGCAGTTCTTC
TRBJ1-1 TRBV20-1 - many CSARVPELTEAFF TGCAGTGCTAGAGTTCCGGAACTCACTGAAGCTTTCTTT
TRBJ2-3 TRBV6-2/TRBV6-3 TRBD2 many CASSYSIQPGLAEDTQYF TGTGCCAGCAGTTACTCGATCCAACCGGGACTAGCTGAAGATACGCAGTATTTT
TRBJ2-5 TRBV7-2 - many CASSIIMDQETQYF TGTGCCAGCTCGATCATAATGGACCAAGAGACCCAGTACTTC
TRBJ1-1 TRBV6-5 TRBD1 many CASSYEGANTEAFF TGTGCCAGCAGTTACGAGGGGGCGAACACTGAAGCTTTCTTT
TRBJ2-7 TRBV5-1 TRBD1 many CASSWTGFEQYF TGCGCCAGCAGCTGGACAGGGTTCGAGCAGTACTTC
TRBJ1-4 TRBV18 - many CASSPGRATNEKLFF TGTGCCAGCTCACCAGGAAGAGCAACTAATGAAAAACTGTTTTTT
TRBJ2-7 TRBV20-1 TRBD2 - CSAVVSGSGVTYEQYF TGCAGTGCCGTAGTCAGCGGGAGTGGAGTGACCTACGAGCAGTACTTC
TRBJ1-1 TRBV27 - few CASSLTQGRTGEAFF TGTGCCAGCAGTTTAACACAGGGCCGAACAGGTGAAGCTTTCTTT
TRBJ1-1 TRBV6-1 - many CASSPRVEAFF TGTGCCAGCAGTCCGAGAGTCGAAGCTTTCTTT
TRBJ1-5 TRBV5-5 - - CASSRGGYQPQHF TGTGCCAGCAGCCGGGGTGGGTATCAGCCCCAGCATTTT
TRBJ1-1 TRBV11-2 - many CASSFLSKNTEAFF TGTGCCAGCAGCTTTTTAAGCAAGAACACTGAAGCTTTCTTT
TRBJ1-4 TRBV10-3 TRBD1 few CAISETGANLEKLFF TGTGCCATCAGTGAAACAGGGGCCAATTTGGAAAAACTGTTTTTT
TRBJ2-4 TRBV6-1 - many CASSVLAKNIQYF TGTGCCAGTTCGGTTCTAGCCAAAAACATTCAGTACTTC
TRBJ2-7 TRBV6-5 - many CASSYSTVGRFTGEQYF TGTGCCAGCAGTTACTCCACGGTTGGAAGGTTCACGGGGGAGCAGTACTTC
TRBJ2-5 TRBV9 - many CASSVGQDTIQETQYF TGTGCCAGCAGCGTAGGGCAGGACACTATCCAAGAGACCCAGTACTTC
TRBJ2-5 TRBV28 - many CASRTDKGGETQYF TGTGCCAGCAGGACGGACAAGGGCGGGGAGACCCAGTACTTC
TRBJ1-5 TRBV18 - many CASSQGLSNQPQHF TGTGCCAGCTCACAGGGGCTTAGCAATCAGCCCCAGCATTTT
TRBJ1-1 TRBV11-2 - many CASSWGGTEAFF TGTGCCAGCAGCTGGGGTGGTACTGAAGCTTTCTTT
TRBJ2-7 TRBV5-8 TRBD1 many CASSLVTGRGNEQYF TGTGCCAGCAGCTTGGTGACAGGGAGAGGGAACGAGCAGTACTTC
TRBJ1-6 TRBV19 - - CASTDFGYNSPLHF TGTGCCAGTACCGACTTCGGCTATAATTCACCCCTCCACTTT
TRBJ2-1 TRBV7-8 TRBD2 many CASSLAPLGVGTSGRIRYNEQFF TGTGCCAGCAGCTTAGCCCCCCTCGGTGTTGGGACTAGCGGGAGGATCAGGTACAATGAGCAGTTCTTC
TRBJ1-4 TRBV12-3/TRBV12-4 - many CASSTWGSNEKLFF TGTGCCAGCAGCACATGGGGTTCTAATGAAAAACTGTTTTTT
TRBJ2-1 TRBV11-1 TRBD2 many CASTSGISSYNEQFF TGTGCCAGCACTAGCGGGATCAGCTCCTACAATGAGCAGTTCTTC